This is a list of T cell receptor beta chains from one sample in a study of blood T cell repertoires in COVID-19. Data came from immunoSEQ multiplex PCR; TCRdb stores just in-frame clones and leaves some out. The sample consists of approximately 440,000 clones, around 89% of them appearing once. Input material: peripheral blood. The receptors shown here come from a woman in her fifties or sixties with COVID-19, enrolled during active disease. The CDR3 runs from the conserved cysteine through the conserved F or W. Each record gives: V gene, D gene, J gene, clone size, CDR3 protein, CDR3 DNA. A D gene is named only where the DNA matches it firmly. Clone size, where shown, is once, few, many, or a class for clones that have expanded.

TRBV9	-	TRBJ2-2	-	CASSAQGFTGELFF	TGTGCCAGCAGCGCCCAGGGGTTCACCGGGGAGCTGTTTTTT
TRBV11-2	TRBD2	TRBJ2-7	few	CASSFSGGATYEQYF	TGTGCCAGCAGCTTTAGCGGGGGGGCGACCTACGAGCAGTACTTC
TRBV7-2	-	TRBJ2-2	few	CASSLTPRIPGTGELFF	TGTGCCAGCAGCTTAACCCCGCGGATCCCGGGCACCGGGGAGCTGTTTTTT
TRBV19	TRBD1	TRBJ2-2	once	CASSIDRRQPRGLAGELFF	TGTGCCAGTAGTATAGACCGCCGACAACCCAGGGGGCTTGCCGGGGAGCTGTTTTTT
TRBV29-1	-	TRBJ1-4	once	CSVAQANEKLFF	TGCAGCGTTGCCCAGGCTAATGAAAAACTGTTTTTT
TRBV6-5	-	TRBJ1-6	-	CASLEYRTNSPLHF	TGTGCCAGCCTGGAGTACAGGACGAATTCACCCCTCCACTTT
TRBV6-5	-	TRBJ1-4	-	CASTLGQDEKLFF	TGTGCCAGCACCCTTGGGCAGGATGAAAAACTGTTTTTT
TRBV24-1	-	TRBJ1-2	-	CATSASGTPNYGYTF	TGTGCCACCAGTGCCAGCGGGACACCAAACTATGGCTACACCTTC
TRBV2	TRBD1	TRBJ2-5	-	CASTSDRGKETQYF	TGTGCCAGCACTTCGGACAGGGGGAAAGAGACCCAGTACTTC
TRBV27	TRBD2	TRBJ2-7	-	CASSSYSGGSSYEQYF	TGTGCCAGCAGTTCCTATAGCGGGGGAAGCTCCTACGAGCAGTACTTC
TRBV19	TRBD1	TRBJ2-3	-	CASSSLHRGLTDTQYF	TGTGCCAGTAGTAGCCTACACAGGGGGCTGACAGATACGCAGTATTTT
TRBV30	-	TRBJ2-3	-	CAWSSSVFLTDTQYF	TGTGCCTGGAGTTCCTCGGTTTTCCTCACAGATACGCAGTATTTT
TRBV6-6	-	TRBJ1-1	-	CASTLNTEAFF	TGTGCCAGCACTTTGAACACTGAAGCTTTCTTT
TRBV7-9	TRBD1	TRBJ1-4	-	CASSLGQGNEKLFF	TGTGCCAGCAGCTTGGGACAGGGAAACGAAAAACTGTTTTTT
TRBV6-5	-	TRBJ2-1	-	CASSRSRYNEQFF	TGTGCCAGCAGTCGGAGCAGATACAATGAGCAGTTCTTC
TRBV5-1	-	TRBJ2-2	-	CASSLPRQGTTGELFF	TGCGCCAGCAGCCTCCCACGGCAGGGGACCACCGGGGAGCTGTTTTTT
TRBV10-1	-	TRBJ2-1	-	CASGEEGQGVDNEQFF	TGCGCCAGTGGAGAGGAGGGCCAGGGGGTGGACAATGAGCAGTTCTTC
TRBV6-6	-	TRBJ1-5	-	CASSYSRGPHQPQHF	TGTGCCAGCAGTTACTCACGGGGTCCCCATCAGCCCCAGCATTTT
TRBV11-2	-	TRBJ2-7	-	CASSFSYYEQYF	TGTGCCAGCAGCTTTAGCTACTACGAGCAGTACTTC
TRBV7-9	-	TRBJ2-7	-	CASSPSGADNYPYEQYF	TGTGCCAGCTCCCCCTCAGGGGCAGACAACTATCCCTACGAGCAGTACTTC
TRBV7-2	-	TRBJ2-2	-	CASSLRLARTGELFF	TGTGCCAGCAGCTTAAGGCTAGCTCGGACCGGGGAGCTGTTTTTT
TRBV3-1/TRBV3-2	-	TRBJ2-2	-	CASSQTGGAVGELFF	TGTGCCAGCAGCCAAACGGGGGGCGCGGTCGGGGAGCTGTTTTTT
TRBV4-1	TRBD1	TRBJ2-3	few	CASSHPGQGVYTQYF	TGCGCCAGCAGCCACCCGGGACAGGGGGTATATACGCAGTATTTT
TRBV5-6	TRBD2	TRBJ2-1	-	CASSPQPLAGGLAQFF	TGTGCCAGCAGCCCACAACCGTTAGCGGGGGGATTGGCTCAGTTCTTC
TRBV5-6	TRBD1	TRBJ1-4	-	CASSLARTGIGNEKLFF	TGTGCCAGCAGCTTGGCCCGGACAGGTATCGGTAATGAAAAACTGTTTTTT
TRBV6-5	TRBD1	TRBJ1-1	-	CASFSGGDTEAFF	TGTGCCAGTTTTTCAGGGGGCGACACTGAAGCTTTCTTT